This TCR beta chain was documented in a study of early T cells in non-severe SARS-CoV-2 infection. Study as a whole: Chains were not paired, and sequencing was done on bulk RNA from unsorted whole blood.

The CDR3 covers 18 residues. CDR1 and CDR2 (germline): SGHRS, YFSETQ. Unique molecular identifier tags were affixed to discrete cDNA molecules. TCRdb redid the calling of the 5' RACE reads with MiXCR, one entry per CDR3 protein. Of some 71,000 distinct CDR3 sequences detected, approximately 12% appear once; the ten largest clones hold roughly 7%. Study-level findings and limits: VDJdb matching skewed toward anti-spike CD8 responses, missing private and CD4 specificities.

Of note for this clonotype: What it recognizes is unknown. Given a much more abundant clone one base away, this may be a read error.

Sequenced material: whole blood. The gene calls are TRBV5-1 and TRBJ2-4; D possibly corresponds to TRBD1 (5 bases). This receptor was obtained from an adult who was a healthcare worker with PCR-confirmed SARS-CoV-2 infection or an uninfected control (not recorded which). DNA for the CDR3: TGCGTCAGCAGCTTGAGCATATTGACAGCTCTAGCCAAAAACATTCAGTACTTC. This gives the protein CVSSLSILTALAKNIQYF.